What follows are 23 T cell receptor beta chains derived from one specimen sequenced in a study of blood T cell repertoires in COVID-19. This table comes from immunoSEQ multiplex PCR, and its TCRdb copy is limited to in-frame clones, with some not included. In the table there are just under 350,000 clones, under 95% of which are singletons. The specimen was peripheral blood. The receptors shown here come from a woman aged 18-30 years who had recovered from COVID-19.

This clone was recorded once. The genes are TRBV5-1 and TRBJ1-4; D may be TRBD1 (6 bases). Per the germline V gene, CDR1 is SGHRS and CDR2 is YFSETQ. The CDR3 is 14 residues long. The V gene lost 1 base and the J gene lost 7 bases, with 11 bases spanning the gap. CDR3 sequence: CASSLTGLGEKLFF. For the CDR3, the DNA is TGCGCCAGCAGCTTGACAGGGTTAGGTGAAAAACTGTTTTTT.

DNA of the CDR3: TGTGCCAGCTCACCAAGACTAGCGAGTGGACCGAACACCGGGGAGCTGTTTTTT. It specifies CASSPRLASGPNTGELFF. This chain joins TRBV18 and TRBJ2-2, with 8 bases lining up with TRBD2. This CDR3 has 18 amino acids. V lost 2 bases to trimming and J lost 0 bases; unmatched junction nucleotides: 8. Germline V CDR1 and CDR2: KGHSH, LQKENI.

The V and J genes are TRBV7-2 and TRBJ2-1; D gene unclear. Germline V gene data show CDR1 as SGHTA and CDR2 as FQGNSA. CDR3 length: 15 amino acids. Deletions cut 5 bases from V and 0 bases from J, with 11 bases between. CDR3 DNA sequence: TGTGCCAGCAGCCGTCCGGCGGACTCCTACAATGAGCAGTTCTTC. Translation gives CASSRPADSYNEQFF. Looking up the rest from reference TRBV7-2 and TRBJ2-1 gives the full variable domain: GAGVSQSPSNKVTEKGKDVELRCDPISGHTALYWYRQSLGQGLEFLIYFQGNSAPDKSGLPSDRFSAERTGGSVSTLTIQRTQQEDSAVYLCASSRPADSYNEQFFGPGTRLTVL.

The chain links TRBV5-6 to TRBJ2-5; 7 bases line up with TRBD1. The CDR3 has 15 amino acids. V shed 3 bases and J 2 bases; nucleotides not matched to a gene: 7. Looked up from germline, CDR1 is SGHDT and CDR2 is YYEEEE. The CDR3 DNA reads TGTGCCAGCAGCTACCGGGACAGCATTCAAGAGACCCAGTACTTC. Its protein product is CASSYRDSIQETQYF.

The chain has TRBV7-7 and TRBJ2-3; tentative D call: TRBD1 (6 bases). In germline, CDR1 is SSHAT, CDR2 FNYEAQ (reference sequence). The CDR3 sequence is 15 residues long. Trimming pared 5 bases from V and 5 bases from J, leaving 17 bases between. CDR3 in DNA: TGTGCCAGCAGCCCGAAGGGCCAGGGGAGAGATACGCAGTATTTT. It codes for CASSPKGQGRDTQYF.

For the CDR3, the DNA is TGCGCCAGCAGCCAAGATTACCGGGAGGGAACAGATACGCAGTATTTT. As protein: CASSQDYREGTDTQYF. The rearrangement links TRBV4-3 to TRBJ2-3; 8 nucleotides match TRBD2. The CDR3 totals 16 residues. Trimming removed 0 bases from V and 3 bases from J; junction bases left unmatched: 5. Germline CDR1 LGHNA, CDR2 YSLEER.

The chain links TRBV7-9 to TRBJ2-1; 8 nucleotides align to TRBD2. Losses at the gene ends were 2 bases for V and 2 bases for J; bases not matched to a gene: 5. CDR1 SEHNR and CDR2 FQNEAQ come from the germline V gene (reference sequence). CDR3 size: 16 residues. The CDR3 sequence: CASSLSSGRTYNEQFF. For the CDR3, the DNA is TGTGCCAGCAGCTTATCAAGCGGGAGAACCTACAATGAGCAGTTCTTC.

The V and J genes are TRBV9 and TRBJ1-3, with TRBD1 identical over 7 bases. The J segment lost 0 bases and the V segment lost 5 bases, leaving 5 bases of the junction unmatched. The germline V gene encodes CDR1 SGDLS and CDR2 YYNGEE. This CDR3 is 15 amino acids long. CDR3 nucleotide sequence: TGTGCCAGCAGTCCAGGGGGTTCCTCTGGAAACACCATATATTTT. It translates to CASSPGGSSGNTIYF.

The CDR3 is CASSFYLDPQFF. Here the CDR3 DNA reads TGTGCCAGCAGCTTCTATTTAGATCCGCAGTTCTTC. The chain is built from TRBV7-9 and TRBJ2-1, with D uncertain. The CDR3 consists of 12 residues. From germline, CDR1 is SEHNR and CDR2 FQNEAQ (reference sequence). Trimming removed 3 bases at V and 12 bases at J, with 12 bases between.

The rearrangement uses TRBV5-1 and TRBJ2-1; no clear D gene. Between the trimmed V and J ends, which lost 3 bases and 6 bases, there was a span of 10 bases. The germline gives CDR1 SGHRS, CDR2 YFSETQ. The CDR3 contains 13 residues. This CDR3 reads CASSSLSLNEQFF. In DNA, the CDR3 is TGCGCCAGCAGCTCCCTCTCTCTCAATGAGCAGTTCTTC. Looking up the rest from reference TRBV5-1 and TRBJ2-1 gives the full variable domain: KAGVTQTPRYLIKTRGQQVTLSCSPISGHRSVSWYQQTPGQGLQFLFEYFSETQRNKGNFPGRFSGRQFSNSRSEMNVSTLELGDSALYLCASSSLSLNEQFFGPGTRLTVL.

The chain combines TRBV3-1 (or the pseudogene TRBV3-2) with TRBJ2-7, with D hard to call. CDR3 size: 13 residues. Germline loops: CDR1 LGHDT, CDR2 YNNKEL (reference sequence). V was pared by 1 base and J by 3 bases, with 7 bases between. CDR3 DNA: TGTGCCAGCAGCCAAGTGGGCAGCTACGAGCAGTACGTC. This translates into CASSQVGSYEQYV.

The rearrangement uses TRBV7-2 and TRBJ2-3, with D maybe TRBD1 (5 bases). With 4 bases removed from V and 12 bases from J, the gap between germline ends came to 20 bases. The CDR3 is 14 amino acids. CDR1 is SGHTA and CDR2 is FQGNSA in the germline V gene. In DNA, the CDR3 is TGTGCCAGCAGCTCGACCTGGGGCGGCACCGATCAGTATTTT. Translating it yields CASSSTWGGTDQYF.

The rearrangement uses TRBV11-2 and TRBJ2-1, with D possibly matching TRBD1 (5 bases). CDR3 size: 14 residues. V gave up 1 base and J gave up 2 bases, with 6 bases separating them. Germline CDR1 SGHAT, CDR2 FQNNGV. The CDR3 protein is CASSLVGAYNEQFF. The CDR3 DNA reads TGTGCCAGCAGCTTAGTAGGGGCCTACAATGAGCAGTTCTTC.

The chain is built from TRBV7-6 and TRBJ2-5, with 11 bases identical to TRBD2. This CDR3 comprises 16 residues. CDR1 and CDR2 from the germline V gene are SGHVS and FNYEAQ. V trimming: 1 base; J trimming: 4 bases; junction bases outside the gene matches: 5. CDR3 sequence (DNA): TGTGCCAGCAGCTTAGTTCCCGGGACTAGCGGAGAGACCCAGTACTTC. Translated: CASSLVPGTSGETQYF.

The chain uses TRBV19 and TRBJ1-1; D gene uncertain. The CDR3 is 14 residues long. Trimming took 0 bases from V and 6 from J, leaving 11 bases between them. Germline V gives CDR1 LNHDA, CDR2 SQIVND (reference sequence). This CDR3 is CASSIDRVTAEAFF. In DNA form, the CDR3 reads TGTGCCAGTAGTATAGACCGCGTCACCGCTGAAGCTTTCTTT.

V usage is TRBV29-1 and J usage is TRBJ1-2; TRBD1 matches 7 bases. The CDR3 runs 12 residues. CDR1 is SQVTM and CDR2 is ANQGSEA in the germline V gene. The trim removed 5 bases at V and 5 bases at J, leaving 5 bases unmatched. The CDR3 DNA reads TGCAGCGTTTCCTCGGGACAGTATGGCTACACCTTC. Protein sequence: CSVSSGQYGYTF.

This clone occurred once. The chain has TRBV6-5 and TRBJ1-2; 9 bases line up with TRBD1. This CDR3 has 15 amino acids. Looked up from germline, CDR1 is MNHEY and CDR2 is SVGAGI. Unmatched junction bases numbered 9, after V lost 6 bases and J lost 4 bases. The CDR3 loop is CASRPGQGSFYGYTF. Written as DNA, the CDR3 is TGTGCCAGCAGACCGGGACAGGGCTCCTTCTATGGCTACACCTTC.

V is TRBV19 and J is TRBJ1-2; 9 bases align to TRBD1. The CDR3 has 11 amino acids. With V trimmed by 9 bases and J by 7 bases, 3 bases remained unmatched. Germline-derived CDR1 and CDR2 are LNHDA and SQIVND (reference sequence). CDR3 sequence (DNA): TGTGCCAGCGACAGGGGGTCTGGCTACACCTTC. Amino acids: CASDRGSGYTF. The full variable domain, completed using reference TRBV19 and TRBJ1-2, is DGGITQSPKYLFRKEGQNVTLSCEQNLNHDAMYWYRQDPGQGLRLIYYSQIVNDFQKGDIAEGYSVSREKKESFPLTVTSAQKNPTAFYLCASDRGSGYTFGSGTRLTVV.

This clone appeared a few times. The rearrangement joins TRBV5-5 to TRBJ1-1; weak D call: TRBD1 (6 bases). V lost 6 bases to trimming and J lost 1 base, with 16 bases between them. CDR1 is SGHKS and CDR2 is YYEKEE in the germline V gene (reference sequence). The CDR3 totals 15 residues. CDR3 coding DNA: TGTGCCAGCACTCCCGTGACAGGATGGAACACTGAAGCTTTCTTT. Translation gives CASTPVTGWNTEAFF. Full variable domain (outside the CDR3, taken from reference TRBV5-5 and TRBJ1-1): DAGVTQSPTHLIKTRGQQVTLRCSPISGHKSVSWYQQVLGQGPQFIFQYYEKEERGRGNFPDRFSARQFPNYSSELNVNALLLGDSALYLCASTPVTGWNTEAFFGQGTRLTVV.

The chain is built from TRBV9 and TRBJ2-1; TRBD2 matches at 9 bases. CDR3 length equals 16 residues. Germline assignment: CDR1 SGDLS and CDR2 YYNGEE. With 0 bases clipped from V and 7 bases from J, the junction kept 8 bases outside the gene matches. DNA of the CDR3: TGTGCCAGCAGCGTAGCTCTATTAGCGGGAGATAATGAGCAGTTCTTC. This codes for CASSVALLAGDNEQFF.

The chain joins TRBV30 to TRBJ2-1; the D is unclear. Trimming shortened V by 0 bases and J by 6 bases, and 9 bases separated the two germline ends. The CDR3 loop spans 13 amino acids. Germline lookup yields CDR1 GTSNPN and CDR2 SVGIG (reference sequence). CDR3 residues: CAWSVGALNEQFF. The CDR3 bases are TGTGCCTGGAGTGTCGGAGCCCTCAATGAGCAGTTCTTC.

This chain joins TRBV10-3 and TRBJ1-2, with D uncertain. Deletions cut 3 bases from V and 7 bases from J, with 3 bases between. This CDR3 has 10 amino acids. CDR1 and CDR2 (germline): ENHRY, SYGVKD. DNA for the CDR3: TGTGCCATCAGTGACGGTGGCTACACCTTC. It translates to CAISDGGYTF.

V gene TRBV4-1 combines with J gene TRBJ1-1, with 7 bases fitting TRBD1. This CDR3 is built from 17 residues. Losses at the gene ends were 1 base for V and 2 bases for J; bases not matched to a gene: 10. CDR1 and CDR2 from the germline V gene are MGHRA and YSYEKL. The CDR3, as DNA: TGCGCCAGCAGCCAAGTACTAGGGGGCTTTTCTAACACTGAAGCTTTCTTT. Its translation is CASSQVLGGFSNTEAFF.